This T cell receptor (beta chain) was documented in a study of Ad26.COV2.S vaccination and SARS-CoV-2 variants. TCRdb's copy holds only in-frame clones and misses some; the assay was immunoSEQ multiplex PCR. This sample has around 300,000 clones, with 86% found just once. A note on this clone: Distinct nucleotide sequences in the sample also encode this CDR3.

Treatment meaning: around 19 received Ad26.COV2.S at low or high dose, single or two shots; roughly five received placebo; per-sample allocation not given. Samples came from day 63 after the first vaccine or placebo injection. Within Boston, the person who donated was an adult of 18-55 years. This vaccine is an Ad26 vector that expresses the Wuhan-strain SARS-CoV-2 spike. This clonotype was obtained from a person aged 18-60 years who received the Ad26.COV2.S COVID-19 vaccine or a placebo. The starting material was peripheral blood, obtained in a trial of Ad26.COV2.S vaccine versus placebo.

The CDR3 region is CASSYGGASYNEQFF. DNA for the CDR3: TGTGCCAGCAGTTACGGGGGGGCTTCCTACAATGAGCAGTTCTTC. The chain is built from TRBV6-2 or TRBV6-3 and TRBJ2-1; a possible D gene is TRBD2 (7 bases). Deletions cut 2 bases from V and 1 base from J, with 9 bases between. The CDR3 sequence is 15 residues long. Per the germline V gene, CDR1 is MNHEY and CDR2 is SVGEGT.